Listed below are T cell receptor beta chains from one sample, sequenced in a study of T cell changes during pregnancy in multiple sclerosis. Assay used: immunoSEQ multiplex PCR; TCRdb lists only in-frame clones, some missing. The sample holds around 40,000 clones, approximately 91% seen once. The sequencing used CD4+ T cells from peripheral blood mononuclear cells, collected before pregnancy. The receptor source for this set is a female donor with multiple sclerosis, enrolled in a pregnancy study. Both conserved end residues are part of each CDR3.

CSARASYEQYF | TRBJ2-7 | TRBV20-1
CASSAYWGAGNTIYF | TRBJ1-3 | TRBV25-1
CASSIGGVTDTQYF | TRBJ2-3 | TRBV19
CAWRGGGTGTDTQYF | TRBJ2-3 | TRBV30
CASSLYGGGASDTQYF | TRBJ2-3 | TRBV11-3
CASRQGVATGELFF | TRBJ2-2 | TRBV9
CASSKNAGYGANVLTF | TRBJ2-6 | TRBV7-9
CASSSQGGNTEAFF | TRBJ1-1 | TRBV7-2
CASSLEGRGLQETQYF | TRBJ2-5 | TRBV7-2
CASSYRGASPLHF | TRBJ1-6 | TRBV6-5
CASSIDRVSRPEAFF | TRBJ1-1 | TRBV19
CASSLEGVPYNEQFF | TRBJ2-1 | TRBV5-6
CASSSFGTGGSYEQYF | TRBJ2-7 | TRBV7-9
CASGLDLQTNYGYTF | TRBJ1-2 | TRBV12-5
CASTGRANQPQHF | TRBJ1-5 | TRBV19
CASSQRLAGAGDTQYF | TRBJ2-3 | TRBV4-3
CASSGGEGSYGYTF | TRBJ1-2 | TRBV6-5
CASSTGGRGQPQHF | TRBJ1-5 | TRBV5-6
CSVVPRGLTGGGQFF | TRBJ2-1 | TRBV29-1
CASSLAAAAGGIEQYF | TRBJ2-7 | TRBV7-6
CASSYSRIAETQYF | TRBJ2-5 | TRBV6-5
CASSFGRGYQETQYF | TRBJ2-5 | TRBV7-3
CASSQDYKRGGTDTQYF | TRBJ2-3 | TRBV4-3
CASSVLSGGAKETQYF | TRBJ2-5 | TRBV9
CASSVSRNTGELFF | TRBJ2-2 | TRBV19
CASSAGQRQDVYGYTF | TRBJ1-2 | TRBV5-4
CASSDRVVDTQYF | TRBJ2-3 | TRBV5-1
CASSSGLLSSYEQYF | TRBJ2-7 | TRBV5-5
CASRYGGAGETQYF | TRBJ2-5 | TRBV6-5
CASSYTGTPDYEQYF | TRBJ2-7 | TRBV5-6
CASSLIVGADTQYF | TRBJ2-3 | TRBV7-3
CASSRGGGGVFEKLFF | TRBJ1-4 | TRBV7-6
CATGDRGTDTQYF | TRBJ2-3 | TRBV15
CASSLLDREGGYTF | TRBJ1-2 | TRBV18
CASSVGDRDYEQYF | TRBJ2-7 | TRBV9
CASSDRQVTYEQYF | TRBJ2-7 | TRBV25-1
CASSRQLSNYGYTF | TRBJ1-2 | TRBV2
CASSPRTSGVETQYF | TRBJ2-5 | TRBV27
CASSVGPGQVNEKLFF | TRBJ1-4 | TRBV9
CASSRQGNSEKLFF | TRBJ1-4 | TRBV6-1
CASSGDRGGTEAFF | TRBJ1-1 | TRBV5-4
CASSLAPNNEQFF | TRBJ2-1 | TRBV7-9
CASSFVDRAAETQYF | TRBJ2-5 | TRBV5-4
CASSARLAGTGELFF | TRBJ2-2 | TRBV9
CASSQATGLRPYEQYF | TRBJ2-7 | TRBV4-3
CASSLRTSGGAEQYF | TRBJ2-7 | TRBV7-2
CAWDVGGEAFF | TRBJ1-1 | TRBV30
CASSYRTGSGNTIYF | TRBJ1-3 | TRBV6-5
CASSVKRGYGYTF | TRBJ1-2 | TRBV2
CASSATPSLGQSKGYTF | TRBJ1-2 | TRBV9
CASSTLAGGSEQYF | TRBJ2-7 | TRBV6-5
CASSRRERETQYF | TRBJ2-5 | TRBV19
CASSQAGPLAGASSEQFF | TRBJ2-1 | TRBV14
CASSAGRGNTEAFF | TRBJ1-1 | TRBV7-2
CASSRLMNTEAFF | TRBJ1-1 | TRBV4-2
CATSRDRTGTGELFF | TRBJ2-2 | TRBV15
CASSSLALETQYF | TRBJ2-5 | TRBV18